The clone carrying this T cell receptor beta chain turned up a few times. The antigen is unknown. This entry comes from a study of shared clonotypes between healthy human individuals. Study-level findings and limits: Only blood was sampled; tissue repertoires likely differ.

Genomic DNA belonging to each subset was distributed in equal measure over several immunoSEQ plates. Authors' data handling: In the immunoSEQ data, sequences were junction-only and lacked quality scores, so filtering differed. The data were produced by immunoSEQ multiplex PCR, yet TCRdb's version contains in-frame clones alone and is incomplete. That table furnishes V, J and clone size, whereas the DNA furnished D and trimming. The sample carries approximately 510,000 clones, 75% to 85% recorded once. Germline CDR1 reads SNHLY; CDR2 reads FYNNEI. V lost 8 bases and J lost 5, with 12 bases in between. The CDR3 runs to 12 residues.

The source of this sequence is a woman aged 40 to 49 in good health. Some clones in this sample may be carry-over from other donors' samples. The rearrangement links TRBV2 to TRBJ1-1, with D perhaps TRBD1 (5 bases). Sequencing was carried out using PBMCs. The CDR3 spells CASRTEGTEAFF. The DNA for the CDR3 is TGTGCCAGCCGGACGGAGGGGACTGAAGCTTTCTTT.